A single sample gave rise to the 10 T cell receptor beta chains below, sequenced in a study of PD-1 blockade in classical Hodgkin lymphoma. Every patient was affected by relapse after autologous stem cell transplantation, while exposure to brentuximab vedotin was not uniform. Some clones are missing from TCRdb's copy, which holds only in-frame ones; the method was immunoSEQ multiplex PCR. The sample yields nearly 55,000 clones, over 70% seen once. The sample here was peripheral blood mononuclear cells (PBMCs), taken at baseline. These receptors were taken from a human donor with classical Hodgkin lymphoma.

The CDR3 region is CASSLIQGEQFF. The CDR3 DNA reads as TGTGCCAGCAGCCTAATTCAGGGTGAGCAGTTCTTC. The J gene is TRBJ2-1, the V gene TRBV4-2, with D tentatively TRBD1 (5 bases). CDR1 and CDR2 (germline): LGHNA, YNFKEQ. The V end lost 4 bases, the J end lost 9 bases, and 10 bases lay between the germline ends. The CDR3 consists of 12 residues.

The gene calls are TRBV4-3 and TRBJ1-1; D is unresolved. The ends were cut back, 1 base at V and 5 bases at J, with 8 bases in the middle. The CDR3 is 13 residues long. The germline V gene has CDR1 LGHNA and CDR2 YSLEER. The CDR3 spells CASSQGLGTEAFF. The DNA for the CDR3 is TGCGCCAGCAGCCAAGGGTTGGGGACTGAAGCTTTCTTT.

V and J are TRBV13 and TRBJ1-1, with 8 bases fitting TRBD1. The V gene's germline CDR1 is PRHDT and CDR2 FYEKMQ (reference sequence). This CDR3 is built from 16 residues. With V trimmed by 7 bases and J by 3 bases, 13 bases remained unmatched. In nucleotides, the CDR3 is TGTGCCAGCACTATGGGTAGCAGGGGGCCGGACACTGAAGCTTTCTTT. This codes for CASTMGSRGPDTEAFF.

The chain has TRBV5-4 and TRBJ2-6, with D possibly TRBD1 on 7 matching bases. Trimming pared 4 bases from V and 0 bases from J, leaving 8 bases between. CDR1 SGHNT and CDR2 YYREEE come from the germline V gene (reference sequence). The CDR3 spans 15 residues. The DNA of the CDR3 is TGTGCCAGCAGCCAGGGGGGCTCTGGGGCCAACGTCCTGACTTTC. Its translation is CASSQGGSGANVLTF.

This chain links TRBV28 with TRBJ2-7; 7 bases fit TRBD2. CDR1 MDHEN and CDR2 SYDVKM come from the germline V gene. J was trimmed by 5 bases and V by 7 bases; bases with no gene match: 20. This CDR3 comprises 17 residues. This CDR3 is CASTDLRAAGAGNEQYV. Here the CDR3 DNA reads TGTGCCAGCACCGACCTACGGGCGGCGGGAGCCGGTAACGAGCAGTACGTC.

The chain uses TRBV6-5 and TRBJ1-1; D ambiguous. The V and J ends lost 4 bases and 0 bases respectively, with 9 bases between them. This CDR3 is built from 14 residues. Germline-derived CDR1 and CDR2 are MNHEY and SVGAGI. The CDR3 protein is CASSLGRLNTEAFF. In DNA, the CDR3 is TGTGCCAGCAGTTTAGGACGGTTGAACACTGAAGCTTTCTTT.

The sample holds a few counts of this clone. The chain has TRBV29-1 and TRBJ1-2; D not certain. Germline V gene sequence: CDR1 SQVTM, CDR2 ANQGSEA. This CDR3 is built from 12 residues. V lost 2 bases and J lost 7, with 11 bases in between. The CDR3 DNA reads TGCAGCGTTGAAACCCACGACGGTGGCTACACCTTC. Residues: CSVETHDGGYTF. Complete variable domain (other parts from reference TRBV29-1 and TRBJ1-2): SAVISQKPSRDICQRGTSLTIQCQVDSQVTMMFWYRQQPGQSLTLIATANQGSEATYESGFVIDKFPISRPNLTFSTLTVSNMSPEDSSIYLCSVETHDGGYTFGSGTRLTVV.

The chain employs TRBV4-1 and TRBJ2-3, with TRBD2 identical over 11 bases. V was clipped by 3 bases and J by 0 bases; unmatched bases: 5. The CDR3 has 17 amino acids. Germline CDR1 MGHRA, CDR2 YSYEKL. The chain's CDR3 is CASSQRRTSGSTDTQYF. Written as DNA, the CDR3 is TGCGCCAGCAGCCAGCGAAGGACTAGCGGGAGCACAGATACGCAGTATTTT.

This chain links TRBV19 with TRBJ1-5; TRBD1 is a possible D gene (5 bases). Trimming shortened V by 3 bases and J by 0 bases, and 9 bases separated the two germline ends. The CDR3 covers 15 residues. The germline CDR1 and CDR2 sequences are LNHDA and SQIVND (reference sequence). The CDR3 protein is CASSIGAYSNQPQHF. The CDR3 DNA follows: TGTGCCAGTAGTATCGGGGCCTATAGCAATCAGCCCCAGCATTTT. The variable domain in full, completed from reference TRBV19 and TRBJ1-5, reads DGGITQSPKYLFRKEGQNVTLSCEQNLNHDAMYWYRQDPGQGLRLIYYSQIVNDFQKGDIAEGYSVSREKKESFPLTVTSAQKNPTAFYLCASSIGAYSNQPQHFGDGTRLSIL.

The chain recombines TRBV30 with TRBJ1-2; TRBD1 matches at 7 bases. The germline V gene encodes CDR1 GTSNPN and CDR2 SVGIG (reference sequence). This CDR3 spans 15 amino acids. The V segment lost 3 bases and the J segment 0 bases; nucleotides outside the gene matches: 7. This CDR3 is CAWSDGTDSNYGYTF. The CDR3 DNA reads as TGTGCCTGGAGCGACGGGACAGACTCTAACTATGGCTACACCTTC. The full variable domain, rest sourced from reference TRBV30 and TRBJ1-2, is SQTIHQWPATLVQPVGSPLSLECTVEGTSNPNLYWYRQAAGRGLQLLFYSVGIGQISSEVPQNLSASRPQDRQFILSSKKLLLSDSGFYLCAWSDGTDSNYGYTFGSGTRLTVV.